Below, 3 T cell receptor beta chains from the same sample are listed, as sequenced in a study of shared clonotypes between healthy human individuals. Sequencing was performed with immunoSEQ multiplex PCR; in TCRdb, only in-frame clones are kept and a portion is missing. The data hold about 1,800,000 clones, with about 95% observed a single time. Selected positively for CCR7 and CD45RO-negative, naive CD8 cells excluded terminally differentiated effector memory CD45RA+ cells. The sample taken for sequencing was naive CD8+ T cells sorted from blood. The source of these receptors is a man younger than 35 in good health.

Comment on this clone: This CDR3 is also generated by other DNA sequences in the sample. This sequence joins TRBV7-9 and TRBJ2-7; the D is unclear. V gave up 5 bases and J gave up 2 bases, with 10 bases separating them. There are 13 residues in the CDR3. Germline V gene sequence: CDR1 SEHNR, CDR2 FQNEAQ (reference sequence). The CDR3 is CASSRGVPYEQYF. The CDR3, as DNA: TGTGCCAGCAGCCGTGGCGTTCCCTACGAGCAGTACTTC. The full variable domain, completed using reference TRBV7-9 and TRBJ2-7, is DTGVSQNPRHKITKRGQNVTFRCDPISEHNRLYWYRQTLGQGPEFLTYFQNEAQLEKSRLLSDRFSAERPKGSFSTLEIQRTEQGDSAMYLCASSRGVPYEQYFGPGTRLTVT.

The chain couples TRBV7-9 to TRBJ1-1; no clear D. Looked up from germline, CDR1 is SEHNR and CDR2 is FQNEAQ (reference sequence). The CDR3 loop spans 13 amino acids. V dropped 10 bases and J dropped 6 bases, with 18 bases sitting between them. In DNA form, the CDR3 reads TGTGCCACCAGAAAAGGTGGCAGACCTGAAGCTTTCTTT. It yields the protein CATRKGGRPEAFF.

CDR3 bases: TGTGCCTGGAGTGAGAGTTCTAGCGCAGATACGCAGTATTTT. Amino acid sequence: CAWSESSSADTQYF. The J gene is TRBJ2-3, the V gene TRBV30; D might be TRBD2 (6 bases). The germline V gene has CDR1 GTSNPN and CDR2 SVGIG (reference sequence). V lost 1 base to trimming and J lost 4 bases, with 12 bases between them. CDR3 length: 14 residues.